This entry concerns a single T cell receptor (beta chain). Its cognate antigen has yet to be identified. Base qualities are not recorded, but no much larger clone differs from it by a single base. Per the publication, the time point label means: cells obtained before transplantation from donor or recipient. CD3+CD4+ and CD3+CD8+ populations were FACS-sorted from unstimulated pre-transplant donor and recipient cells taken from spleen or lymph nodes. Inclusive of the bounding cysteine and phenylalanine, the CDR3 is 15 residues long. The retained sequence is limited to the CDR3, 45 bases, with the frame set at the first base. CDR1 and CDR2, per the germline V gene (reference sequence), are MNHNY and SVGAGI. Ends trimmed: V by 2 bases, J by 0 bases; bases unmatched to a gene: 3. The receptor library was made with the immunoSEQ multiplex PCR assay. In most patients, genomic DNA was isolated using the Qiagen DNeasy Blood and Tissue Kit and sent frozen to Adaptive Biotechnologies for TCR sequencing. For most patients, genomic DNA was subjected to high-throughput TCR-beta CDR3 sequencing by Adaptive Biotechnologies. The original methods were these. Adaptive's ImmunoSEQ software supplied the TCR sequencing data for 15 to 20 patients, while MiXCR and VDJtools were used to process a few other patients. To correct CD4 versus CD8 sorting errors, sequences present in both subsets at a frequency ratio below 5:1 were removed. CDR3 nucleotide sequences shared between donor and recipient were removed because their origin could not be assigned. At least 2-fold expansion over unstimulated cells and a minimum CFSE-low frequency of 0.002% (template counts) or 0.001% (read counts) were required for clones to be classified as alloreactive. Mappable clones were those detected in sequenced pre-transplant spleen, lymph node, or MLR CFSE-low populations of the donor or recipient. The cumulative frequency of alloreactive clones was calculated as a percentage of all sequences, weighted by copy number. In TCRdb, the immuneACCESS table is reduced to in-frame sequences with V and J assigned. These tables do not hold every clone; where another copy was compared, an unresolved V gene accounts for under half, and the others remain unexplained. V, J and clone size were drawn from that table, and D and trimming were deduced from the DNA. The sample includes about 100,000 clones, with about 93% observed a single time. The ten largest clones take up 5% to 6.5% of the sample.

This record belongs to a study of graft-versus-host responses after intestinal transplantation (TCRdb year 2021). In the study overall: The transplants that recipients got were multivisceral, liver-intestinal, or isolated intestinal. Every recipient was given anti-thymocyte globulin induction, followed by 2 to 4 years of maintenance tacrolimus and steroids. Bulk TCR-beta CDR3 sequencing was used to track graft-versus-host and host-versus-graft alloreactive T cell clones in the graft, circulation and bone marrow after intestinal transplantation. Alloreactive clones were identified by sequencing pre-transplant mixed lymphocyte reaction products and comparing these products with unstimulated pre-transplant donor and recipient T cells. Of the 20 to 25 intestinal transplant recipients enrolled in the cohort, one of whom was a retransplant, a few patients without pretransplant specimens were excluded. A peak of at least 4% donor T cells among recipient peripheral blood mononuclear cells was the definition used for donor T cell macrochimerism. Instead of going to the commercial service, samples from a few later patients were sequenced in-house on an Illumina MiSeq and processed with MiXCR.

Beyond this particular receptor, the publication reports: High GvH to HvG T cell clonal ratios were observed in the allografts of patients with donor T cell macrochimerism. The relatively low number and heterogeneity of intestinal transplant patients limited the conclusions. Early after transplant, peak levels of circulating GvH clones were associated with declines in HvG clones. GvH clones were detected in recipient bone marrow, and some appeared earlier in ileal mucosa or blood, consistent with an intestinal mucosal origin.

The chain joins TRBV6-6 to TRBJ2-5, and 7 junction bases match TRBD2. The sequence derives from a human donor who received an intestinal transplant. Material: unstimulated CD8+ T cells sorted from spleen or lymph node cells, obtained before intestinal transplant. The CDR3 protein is CASSYVAGNQETQYF. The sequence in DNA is TGTGCCAGCAGTTACGTAGCGGGCAACCAAGAGACCCAGTACTTC.